Detailed here is one T cell receptor beta chain. The target antigen is unknown. This CDR3 has 15 amino acids. V dropped 2 bases and J dropped 6; count of bases not matched to a gene: 6. Looked up from germline, CDR1 is SGHNT and CDR2 is YENEEA. The record originates from a study of cytomegalovirus exposure and HLA in healthy donors. The PCR had 60 Vbeta and 13 Jbeta primers. This table comes from immunoSEQ multiplex PCR, and its TCRdb copy is limited to in-frame clones, with some not included. Of approximately 160,000 clones detected, about 65% appear once; the ten largest clones hold 3.5% to 5%. Whole-study results and caveats: Equally common other TCR beta chains were less clonally expanded than HLA-associated ones, a later analysis found. Earlier results showed most TCR beta V segments being productive about 87% or about 30% of the time. Beyond CMV serostatus, there was no information to go on about immune exposure.

At sampling all donors were nominally healthy, likely with unrecorded immune exposures. The sequenced sample consisted of PBMCs. This TCR was recovered from a woman under 30 in good health and CMV-seropositive. The chain employs TRBV11-3 and TRBJ2-2; 7 bases align to TRBD2. DNA of the CDR3: TGTGCCAGCAGCTTACGGCGGGAGAGGGCCGGGGAGCTGTTTTTT. Amino acids: CASSLRRERAGELFF.